The rows below give T cell receptor beta chains drawn from one sample of a study of graft-versus-host responses after intestinal transplantation. The protocol was immunoSEQ multiplex PCR, while the TCRdb copy is restricted to in-frame clones and leaves out a portion. This repertoire shows about 19,000 clones, approximately 92% found once; its top ten account for under 2%. The sequences come from PBMCs, collected more than 350 days after transplant. The receptors stem from a human patient who received an intestinal transplant, so some T cells may come from the graft donor. Each CDR3 is given with its conserved first and last residue. Fields, in order: D gene, clone size, J gene, V gene, CDR3 DNA, CDR3 protein. A D gene is named only where the DNA matches it firmly. Clone size is stated in some rows and not others, as once, few, many or a class when expanded.

D: TRBD1
size: NA
J: TRBJ1-1
V: TRBV28
DNA: TGTGCCAGCAGGGGACAGATGAACACTGAAGCTTTCTTT
CDR3: CASRGQMNTEAFF

D: NA
size: NA
J: TRBJ1-4
V: TRBV4-1
DNA: TGCGCCAGCAGCCAACAGGCGGGCGGCTGGGGTGAAAAACTGTTTTTT
CDR3: CASSQQAGGWGEKLFF

D: TRBD2
size: NA
J: TRBJ2-7
V: TRBV12-5
DNA: TGTGCTAGTGGTTTGACGGGACTAGCGAGCTCCTACGAGCAGTACTTC
CDR3: CASGLTGLASSYEQYF

D: TRBD2
size: NA
J: TRBJ2-1
V: TRBV11-1
DNA: TGTGCCAGCAGCTTCGGGACTAGCTACAATGAGCAGTTCTTC
CDR3: CASSFGTSYNEQFF

D: NA
size: NA
J: TRBJ2-3
V: TRBV29-1
DNA: TGCAGCGTCGACACAGATACGCAGTATTTT
CDR3: CSVDTDTQYF

D: TRBD1
size: NA
J: TRBJ1-4
V: TRBV9
DNA: TGTGCCAGCAGCGCCTCAGGGGGGGGTGCAACTAATGAAAAACTGTTTTTT
CDR3: CASSASGGGATNEKLFF

D: NA
size: NA
J: TRBJ1-2
V: TRBV5-1
DNA: TGCGCCAGCAGCTTGGGAACAGGGAGCAGCTATGGCTACACCTTC
CDR3: CASSLGTGSSYGYTF

D: NA
size: once
J: TRBJ1-1
V: TRBV6-5
DNA: TGTGCCAGCAGTTACTCTAAGAACATGAACACTGAAGCTTTCTTT
CDR3: CASSYSKNMNTEAFF

D: NA
size: NA
J: TRBJ2-6
V: TRBV6-4
DNA: TGTGCCAGCAGTGACCCGGGTGGGGCCAACGTCCTGACTTTC
CDR3: CASSDPGGANVLTF

D: NA
size: NA
J: TRBJ1-1
V: TRBV7-3
DNA: TGTGCCAGCAGCTTACAAGGATCAGGGCTCACTGAAGCTTTCTTT
CDR3: CASSLQGSGLTEAFF

D: NA
size: once
J: TRBJ2-3
V: TRBV5-4
DNA: TGTGCCAGCAGCTTGGGACTCACGACCAGAAGGACTAGCACAGATACGCAGTATTTT
CDR3: CASSLGLTTRRTSTDTQYF

D: NA
size: NA
J: TRBJ1-5
V: TRBV30
DNA: TGTGCCTGGAGTGTACGCAGGGATCAGCCCCAGCATTTT
CDR3: CAWSVRRDQPQHF

D: NA
size: few
J: TRBJ2-5
V: TRBV5-3
DNA: TGTGCCAGAAGCTTGGTGGGGGAGACCCAGTACTTC
CDR3: CARSLVGETQYF

D: NA
size: NA
J: TRBJ1-1
V: TRBV5-1
DNA: TGCGCCAGCAGCTTGGCCAGGACAATGATTTCAAGGGGCACTGAAGCTTTCTTT
CDR3: CASSLARTMISRGTEAFF

D: TRBD1
size: NA
J: TRBJ1-5
V: TRBV6-1
DNA: TGTGCCAGCTTAAGACAGGGGGTAACCAATCAGCCCCAGCATTTT
CDR3: CASLRQGVTNQPQHF

D: NA
size: NA
J: TRBJ1-4
V: TRBV5-1
DNA: TGCGCCAGCAGCTCCGGTGGACTGGGAGAAAAACTGTTTTTT
CDR3: CASSSGGLGEKLFF

D: TRBD2
size: NA
J: TRBJ2-3
V: TRBV4-2
DNA: TGTGCCAGCAGCCAAGACCGGGGGGGCACAGATACGCAGTATTTT
CDR3: CASSQDRGGTDTQYF

D: NA
size: NA
J: TRBJ2-3
V: TRBV19
DNA: TGTGCCAGTAGTACTTTGACAGGCCCCACAGATACGCAGTATTTT
CDR3: CASSTLTGPTDTQYF

D: NA
size: NA
J: TRBJ2-7
V: TRBV5-1
DNA: TGCGCCAGCAGCCAGGGGTTGGGGACCTACGAGCAGTACTTC
CDR3: CASSQGLGTYEQYF